This T cell receptor beta chain is from a study of cytomegalovirus exposure and HLA in healthy donors. Overall study: About 80 million unique TCRs from HLA-typed donors were held in an early data release. Study observations and caveats: Later work found that TCR association rates differed between HLA loci; DRB1 had the most and HLA-C the fewest. Data from an earlier analysis indicated that most TCR beta V segments were productive either about 90% or about 30% of the time.

Amplification used 60 Vbeta primers and 13 Jbeta primers. Repertoires were generated with immunoSEQ multiplex PCR, while TCRdb's copy carries only in-frame clones and drops some. The sample includes under 200,000 clones, 80% to 90% of them seen just once. A note on this clone: Its antigen remains unidentified.

Each donor was nominally healthy when sampled (though unrecorded immune exposures were likely). Sequencing used PBMCs. The receptor's source is a man aged 50 or older in good health and CMV-seropositive.

The CDR3 protein is CAWSETGQSLGYGYTF. CDR3 coding DNA: TGTGCCTGGAGTGAAACGGGACAGTCCTTGGGCTATGGCTACACCTTC. V and J are TRBV30 and TRBJ1-2, with TRBD1 identical over 7 bases. The CDR3 is made up of 16 amino acids. CDR1 is GTSNPN, CDR2 SVGIG, per germline (reference sequence). The V and J ends lost 1 base and 4 bases, in that order; junction bases with no gene match: 12. Complete variable domain (other parts from reference TRBV30 and TRBJ1-2): SQTIHQWPATLVQPVGSPLSLECTVEGTSNPNLYWYRQAAGRGLQLLFYSVGIGQISSEVPQNLSASRPQDRQFILSSKKLLLSDSGFYLCAWSETGQSLGYGYTFGSGTRLTVV.